This is a list of T cell receptor beta chains from one sample in a study of cytomegalovirus exposure and HLA in healthy donors. Method: immunoSEQ multiplex PCR; TCRdb's copy keeps in-frame clones and lacks some. The table has 100,000 to 150,000 clones, about four fifths seen once. Sequencing was performed on PBMCs. The receptors were gathered from a man aged 25 to 45 in good health and CMV-seronegative. Each CDR3 is given with its conserved first and last residue. A D gene is named only where the DNA matches it firmly. Clone size is not always given. Where it is, it says once, few, many or a class for expanded clones.

>TRBD2|NA|TRBV5-1|TRBJ2-5
TGCGCCAGCAGCTGGGGAGGGTCCAGCGGGGGAGAGACCCAGTACTTC
CASSWGGSSGGETQYF
>NA|NA|TRBV6-6|TRBJ1-4
TGTGCCAGCAGTTACAGCGGAAAACTGTTTTTT
CASSYSGKLFF
>TRBD2|NA|TRBV6-6|TRBJ2-1
TGTGCCAGCAGTTACCCATCTAGCGGGGGGGCGCGGGAGCAGTTCTTC
CASSYPSSGGAREQFF
>TRBD1|NA|TRBV4-2|TRBJ2-7
TGTGCCAGCAGCCAAGAAGCCCGGACAGGAATAACCTACGAGCAGTACTTC
CASSQEARTGITYEQYF
>NA|NA|TRBV25-1|TRBJ1-2
TGTGCCAGCAGTGATCACAACGGGGGCTACACCTTC
CASSDHNGGYTF
>TRBD2|once|TRBV30|TRBJ2-2
TGTGCCTGGAGGGGTAGGGCGGGGGGGGCCGGGGAGCTGTTTTTT
CAWRGRAGGAGELFF
>NA|once|TRBV27|TRBJ1-1
TGTGCCAGCAGTTTGGAGGGCTTGAACACTGAAGCTTTCTTT
CASSLEGLNTEAFF
>NA|NA|TRBV7-8|TRBJ1-2
TGTGCCAGCAGCCCCTCCCAGGGGCTCTATGGCTACACCTTC
CASSPSQGLYGYTF
>TRBD2|NA|TRBV29-1|TRBJ2-3
TGCAGCGTTGAAGATTGGTCTAGCGGGAGGTCTGGCACAGATACGCAGTATTTT
CSVEDWSSGRSGTDTQYF
>NA|NA|TRBV28|TRBJ1-2
TGTGCCAGCAGTTTCTCCGAGAGGAGAGACTATGGCTACACCTTC
CASSFSERRDYGYTF
>NA|NA|TRBV7-7|TRBJ2-4
TGTGCTAGCAGCTTAGTTCCAGGGGAGAAAAACATTCAGTACTTC
CASSLVPGEKNIQYF
>TRBD1|NA|TRBV4-3|TRBJ2-5
TGCGCCAGCAGCCATAACACAGGGGTTGGCCAAGAGACCCAGTACTTC
CASSHNTGVGQETQYF
>TRBD1|NA|TRBV6-5|TRBJ2-7
TGTGCCAGCAGTTACCGCAGGGGGACAGAATACGAGCAGTACTTC
CASSYRRGTEYEQYF
>NA|NA|TRBV4-3|TRBJ2-7
TGCGCCAGCAGCCAAGATTTCCAGTCCTACGAGCAGTACTTC
CASSQDFQSYEQYF
>TRBD2|NA|TRBV4-2|TRBJ2-1
TGTGCCAGCAGCCACGTACGGACTAGCGGGACCTCCTACAATGAGCAGTTCTTC
CASSHVRTSGTSYNEQFF
>NA|NA|TRBV13|TRBJ2-3
TGTGCCAGCAGCTTAGGTCGGGGTACGCAGTATTTT
CASSLGRGTQYF
>TRBD1|NA|TRBV7-9|TRBJ1-1
TGTGCCAGCAGCTCCCAGACAGGGGCTTCCACTGAAGCTTTCTTT
CASSSQTGASTEAFF
>NA|NA|TRBV15|TRBJ2-3
TGTGCCACCAGCGGGTTTTTGGGCCGCACAGATACGCAGTATTTT
CATSGFLGRTDTQYF
>NA|NA|TRBV6-6|TRBJ1-4
TGTGCCAGCAGAACCAAATTTCGACAGGCGACGGAAAAACTGTTTTTT
CASRTKFRQATEKLFF
>TRBD1|NA|TRBV4-1|TRBJ1-4
TGCGCCAGCAGCCAAGAACTTACAGGGGGCCGTGAAAAACTGTTTTTT
CASSQELTGGREKLFF
>NA|once|TRBV5-1|TRBJ1-6
TGCGCCAGCCGTCGGGGGTTGGAGAATTCACCCCTCCACTTT
CASRRGLENSPLHF
>TRBD1|NA|TRBV6-1|TRBJ2-2
TGTGCCAGCAGTCAAGGGACAGGGGGTCACACCGGGGAGCTGTTTTTT
CASSQGTGGHTGELFF